Following are 4 T cell receptor beta chains from one sample sequenced in a study of radiation and T cells in renal cell carcinoma. Time point indicated: baseline pretreatment blood. As to treatment: 15 Gy SBRT to primary tumor, nephrectomy 4 weeks later. Sequencing used immunoSEQ multiplex PCR; TCRdb keeps in-frame clones, though not all of them. The sample includes about 150,000 clones, around 89% of them seen just once. Sample: blood, taken from a patient whose treatment included radiotherapy and nephrectomy. The receptors here all came from a woman in her seventies with renal cell carcinoma.

The chain has TRBV2 and TRBJ1-1; tentatively, D is TRBD1 (6 bases). There are 13 residues in the CDR3. Germline V lookup: CDR1 SNHLY, CDR2 FYNNEI. V gave up 7 bases and J gave up 6 bases, with 15 bases separating them. CDR3 loop: CASIFGQGPEAFF. As DNA, the CDR3 is TGTGCCAGCATTTTTGGGCAGGGGCCTGAAGCTTTCTTT.

This chain links TRBV19 with TRBJ1-6, with D tentatively TRBD1 (6 bases). This CDR3 spans 13 amino acids. Looked up from germline, CDR1 is LNHDA and CDR2 is SQIVND (reference sequence). V was trimmed by 3 bases and J by 8 bases, leaving 8 bases between them. CDR3: CASSINRDSPLHF. Written as DNA, the CDR3 is TGTGCCAGTAGTATTAACAGGGATTCACCCCTCCACTTT.

The chain uses TRBV9 and TRBJ1-3; 7 bases agree with TRBD1. Germline V gene lookup returns CDR1 SGDLS and CDR2 YYNGEE. The CDR3 has 15 amino acids. J lost 4 bases, V lost 4 bases, and 8 bases had no gene match. CDR3 loop: CASSPRQGLGNTIYF. The CDR3 coding sequence is TGTGCCAGCAGCCCACGACAGGGATTGGGAAACACCATATATTTT.

V gene TRBV6-4 combines with J gene TRBJ2-3; TRBD2 agrees at 10 bases. The V gene end was trimmed by 6 bases and the J gene end by 5 bases; junction bases not matched to a gene: 8. The germline CDR1 and CDR2 sequences are MRHNA and SNTAGT. The CDR3 extends over 15 amino acids. The CDR3 nucleotides are TGTGCCAGCAGCCCTCTAGCGGGGGATTTAGATACGCAGTATTTT. Amino acid sequence: CASSPLAGDLDTQYF.